This T cell receptor (beta chain) comes out of a study of T cells after yellow fever vaccination. Study-wide context: Each low-cell-number fraction was prepared by means of SMART-Seq v4 Ultra Low Input.

General study results and limits: Clonotypes found in both CD4 and CD8 compartments made up a small share. Post-booster samples contained most primary-vaccination clones (about 96% CD4, approximately 88% CD8).

Researchers made TCR cDNA using 5'RACE template switching, and this step added a universal primer site and UMIs. Using its own MiXCR run on the 5' RACE reads, TCRdb lists one record per CDR3 protein. This sample has 150,000 or so distinct CDR3 sequences, with more than 5.5% found just once. This clonotype was observed many times. Its antigen is unidentified. The sequence derives from a man between 18 and 29 years old who received the YFV17D yellow fever vaccine. This specimen was CD4+ T cells sorted from PBMCs, taken 5 days after the first yellow fever vaccination.

CDR3 coding DNA: TGCAGTGCCCTACGGGGTAACCAAGAGACCCAGTACTTC. Translated, it gives CSALRGNQETQYF. This chain joins TRBV20-1 and TRBJ2-5, with D tentatively TRBD2 (5 bases). V shed 6 bases and J shed 0 bases, with 11 bases lying between them. The CDR3 length is 13 residues. Germline CDR1 DFQATT, CDR2 SNEGSKA (reference sequence).